This T cell receptor beta chain stems from a study of T cell responses to AZD1222 COVID-19 vaccine. The study's findings and limits: It was only a handful of AZD1222 recipients who were seropositive at baseline. Spike-specific TCR repertoires showed rising breadth and depth after two AZD1222 doses. Without day 14 samples, only post-peak T cell repertoires were studied.

Some clones are missing from TCRdb's copy, which holds only in-frame ones; the method was immunoSEQ multiplex PCR. Of about 120,000 clones in the sample, about nine tenths were seen once. Notes on this clone: Its antigen is currently unknown.

The TCR was taken from an adult in good health. Here the sequenced sample was peripheral blood, taken on day 0 of AZD1222 vaccination.

The chain's CDR3 is CASSLRLSATYEQYF. The CDR3, as DNA: TGTGCCAGCAGTCTGAGGCTTAGTGCCACCTACGAGCAGTACTTC. V and J are TRBV5-6 and TRBJ2-7, with unresolved D. V dropped 5 bases and J dropped 2 bases, with 17 bases sitting between them. The CDR3 sequence is 15 residues long. Germline V gene data show CDR1 as SGHDT and CDR2 as YYEEEE.